This TCR beta chain is drawn from a study of human T cells and chemical hapten exposure (dated by TCRdb to the early 2020s). Looking at the study overall: For sensitization, 2% DPC in acetone was applied to an approximately 2 cm by approximately 2 cm area of upper inner arm skin. Throughout the approximately 25-week study period, patients were also given weekly therapeutic DPC doses on the scalp. Patch testing on the upper back used Finn chambers containing 0.01% DPC, with scoring done after 6 days according to International Contact Dermatitis Research Group standards. The mostly female patient cohort included alopecia areata with under or over 50% scalp involvement, alopecia totalis and alopecia universalis. Libraries were pooled for sequencing, and variation in per-sample TCR yields was attributed mainly to small differences in library volumes within the pool. This study followed changes in the peripheral blood TCR repertoire in vivo during primary and secondary sensitization of alopecia patients to the hapten diphenylcyclopropenone (DPC). Blood was sampled from patients pre-sensitization (week 0) and at 2, 6 and about 24 weeks after DPC sensitization. Approximately 28 alopecia patients gave blood for TCR sequencing at one to four time points (pre-sensitization, 2, 6 and 24 weeks). Each blood RNA sample was used to sequence both TCR alpha and TCR beta chains.

For this clonotype: The specificity of this receptor is unknown. The sample holds no much larger clone one base away, and base qualities are not on file.

Preparation of the library involved RACE. The data were produced on a NextSeq 500. Library preparation attached unique molecular identifiers to individual cDNA molecules for quantitative, reproducible TCR counting. Regarding the original processing steps: The median number of TCRs per sample was 90,000 to 100,000, ranging from 23,224 to 690,600. The Decombinator software suite was used to annotate the V, J and CDR3 of the TCR reads. Every sample was subsampled to the same number of TCRs (28,000) for the PS versus PT1 abundance plots. Expanded TCRs were defined as absent before sensitization and observed at least eight times at the 2-week time point. In TCRdb, the public reads were trimmed at Q25 with fastp and aligned with MiXCR, with productive beta chains retained. Each entry is one CDR3 protein sequence, shown with its most common DNA and genes. TCRdb's processing, not the authors', yielded these V and J calls. The sample data list about 55,000 distinct CDR3 sequences, and approximately 10% of these were observed just once. Around a tenth of the sample is held by the ten biggest clonotypes.

The time point tag for this specimen amounts to: pre-sensitization, week 0. What this sample's treatment or condition label stands for: therapeutic diphenylcyclopropenone sensitization with weekly scalp DPC. Total RNA was extracted from unfractionated whole blood collected in Tempus Blood RNA tubes. At each patch-test visit, blood was drawn before the patch test was applied. Eligible patients were aged 18 to 70, diagnosed with alopecia, deemed suitable for DPC therapy, and excluded if pregnant. For this chain, trimming is 4 bases at the V end and 7 bases at the J end, and the number of junction bases without a gene match is 8. From its cysteine to its phenylalanine, the CDR3 spans 15 amino acids. The only DNA kept is the CDR3, 45 bases in frame from the first base. In the germline V gene, CDR1 corresponds to MGHDK and CDR2 to SYGVNS. Broad study findings and their caveats: Patch test score correlated positively with the number of PT1 expanded TCRs, reaching significance at thresholds 8, 16 and 32 but not at 4. Alopecia, a presumed autoimmune disease, was present in all patients, so the immune response of the patients might differ from that of healthy individuals. The number of TCRs above 1 in 1000 frequency did not change with DPC sensitization; there was no evidence of global repertoire structure alterations. Expanded TCRs formed significantly more large CDR3 similarity clusters than pre-sensitization or healthy control sets, consistent with antigen-driven responses. After repeated subsampling, the strength of the expansion versus patch-test correlation and the threshold at which it became significant changed.

This sequence originates from a woman aged 25 to 39 with alopecia areata. Some clones in this sample may be carry-over from other donors' samples. The sample was whole blood, taken in connection with sensitization to the hapten diphenylcyclopropenone (DPC). Rearrangement joined TRBV25-1 to TRBJ2-1, with 9 central nucleotides matching TRBD1. The nucleotides read TGTGCCAGCAGTGTTGGACAGGGGTCTTGGAATGAGCAGTTCTTC. Protein translation: CASSVGQGSWNEQFF.